The subject of this entry is one TCR beta chain. A much larger clone lies a single base off, so this may be a read error. This sample was included in a study of blood T cell repertoires in COVID-19. Study summary: PBMCs, B-cell-depleted T cells, or T cells were the source of the cDNA or gDNA that made up the material.

The authors' processing: Using reference gene primer amplification, nucleated cell counts were estimated. Some clones are missing from TCRdb's copy, which holds only in-frame ones; the method was immunoSEQ multiplex PCR. V, J and clone size were drawn from that table, and D and trimming were deduced from the DNA. The sample has about 250,000 clones; 84% are singletons. Cohort placement rested on clinical history that participants reported themselves. Recovery among Cohort 3 donors was established by two negative PCRs, clearance, or symptom resolution. This receptor was identified in a man in his fifties or sixties who had recovered from COVID-19. Sequenced material: PBMCs or T cells enriched from blood (not recorded which).

The CDR3 reads CASSPGLAGGTDTQYF. CDR3 bases: TGTGCCAGCAGCCCGGGACTAGCGGGGGGCACAGATACGCAGTATTTT. The chain couples TRBV7-6 to TRBJ2-3; 14 bases are a match to TRBD2. Germline CDR1 reads SGHVS; CDR2 reads FNYEAQ. This CDR3 contains 16 residues. J gave up 1 base and V 5 bases, and 2 bases lay outside the gene matches.